The entry that follows covers one TCR beta chain sequence. The V end lost 0 bases, the J end lost 5 bases, and 17 bases lay between the germline ends. This CDR3 comprises 16 residues. From germline, CDR1 is SGHKS and CDR2 YYEKEE (reference sequence). This entry belongs to a study of blood T cell repertoires in COVID-19. TCRdb keeps only in-frame clones here, not all; method: immunoSEQ multiplex PCR. Of about 210,000 clones listed, more than 70% are singletons. This chain links TRBV5-5 with TRBJ1-2, with D hard to call. This TCR derives from a man younger than 30 with active or convalescent COVID-19. Sequenced sample: peripheral blood. As DNA, the CDR3 is TGTGCCAGCAGCTTGGAACCGTCGGGGAGTCGATATGGCTACACCTTC. It specifies CASSLEPSGSRYGYTF.